These 27 T cell receptor beta chains originate from one sample sequenced in a study of blood T cell repertoires in COVID-19 (TCRdb year 2020). The library was produced with the immunoSEQ multiplex PCR assay. TCRdb stores this immuneACCESS table with in-frame sequences only. Part of the clones is absent; in the studies checked, under half of the shortfall reflects unresolved V genes, and no reason is known for the rest. For this sample there are 250,000 to 400,000 clones; about nine tenths appear just once. Clones ranked in the top ten supply roughly 2.9% of the sample. Sequences were obtained from peripheral blood. The receptors originated from a woman younger than 45 with COVID-19, enrolled during active disease.

The chain is built from TRBV5-7 and TRBJ1-3, with unresolved D. TRBV5-7 is an ORF, and what it does is uncertain. The V end was cut by 0 bases, the J end by 0 bases, with 4 bases between. This CDR3 spans 14 amino acids. The CDR3 spells CASSLGSSGNTIYF. The CDR3 bases are TGTGCCAGCAGCTTGGGGAGCTCTGGAAACACCATATATTTT.

In its sample, this clone was seen once. The rearrangement joins TRBV15 to TRBJ1-5; D is uncertain. V was clipped by 0 bases and J by 0 bases, with 6 bases between them. CDR1 LNHNV and CDR2 YYDKDF come from the germline V gene (reference sequence). The CDR3 is 15 amino acids. The DNA of the CDR3 is TGTGCCACCAGCAGAGATTCAAATAGCAATCAGCCCCAGCATTTT. Its protein is CATSRDSNSNQPQHF.

The CDR3 DNA is TGTGCCTGGCTTAGACAGGGGAGCTACGAGCAGTACTTC. The encoded protein is CAWLRQGSYEQYF. The chain carries TRBV30 and TRBJ2-7; 8 bases match TRBD1. Trimming removed 5 bases from V and 3 bases from J; junction bases left unmatched: 6. This CDR3 contains 13 residues. CDR1 is GTSNPN and CDR2 is SVGIG in the germline V gene (reference sequence).

V gene TRBV7-8 combines with J gene TRBJ2-7; TRBD1 matches at 8 bases. From germline, CDR1 is SGHVS and CDR2 FQNEAQ. The junction had 4 bases not matched to a gene; V was cut back by 0 bases and J by 6 bases. The CDR3 contains 14 residues. This CDR3 reads CASSLAHRGSEQYF. CDR3 coding DNA: TGTGCCAGCAGCTTAGCGCACAGGGGGAGCGAGCAGTACTTC.

This chain uses TRBV6-1 with TRBJ1-5; D not certain. The CDR3 is 18 amino acids. In germline, CDR1 is MNHNS, CDR2 SASEGT. V shed 4 bases and J shed 0 bases, with 19 bases lying between them. CDR3 DNA: TGTGCCAGCAGTGCGGAAACATTGACTCGGCGTAGCAATCAGCCCCAGCATTTT. Translation gives CASSAETLTRRSNQPQHF.

J is TRBJ2-1 and V is TRBV23-1; the match to TRBD2 covers 11 bases. TRBV23-1 is noted as an ORF with a role that remains uncertain. V shed 0 bases and J 3 bases; nucleotides not matched to a gene: 19. The length of the CDR3 is 22 residues. The CDR3 DNA is TGCGCCAGCAGTCAATCGAGGTGGGGTACAGCGCGTGGACTAGCGGGCTACAATGAGCAGTTCTTC. It yields the protein CASSQSRWGTARGLAGYNEQFF.

The chain is built from TRBV24-1 and TRBJ2-2, with 9 bases fitting TRBD2. Germline V gene lookup returns CDR1 KGHDR and CDR2 SFDVKD. The trim removed 0 bases at V and 4 bases at J, leaving 5 bases unmatched. This CDR3 contains 17 residues. CDR3 in DNA: TGTGCCACCAGTGATTTGTATAGCGGGAGTTCCACCGGGGAGCTGTTTTTT. The encoded protein is CATSDLYSGSSTGELFF.

The chain carries TRBV3-1 (or the pseudogene TRBV3-2) and TRBJ1-1; possible D gene TRBD1, 6 bases. This CDR3 is 17 amino acids long. CDR1 and CDR2 (germline): LGHDT, YNNKEL (reference sequence). The germline V and J ends were trimmed by 0 bases and 1 base, with 15 bases remaining between them. The CDR3 region is CASSQDGTGLPNTEAFF. The CDR3 DNA reads as TGTGCCAGCAGCCAAGATGGCACAGGGCTCCCGAACACTGAAGCTTTCTTT.

This clone appeared a single time. The chain is built from TRBV5-1 and TRBJ2-3, with 7 bases matching TRBD2. This CDR3 region has 15 residues. Germline V gene data show CDR1 as SGHRS and CDR2 as YFSETQ. V lost 0 bases to trimming and J lost 5 bases; unmatched junction nucleotides: 6. CDR3 nucleotide sequence: TGCGCCAGCAGCTTGGCCGCGGCTAGCGGAGATACGCAGTATTTT. Its protein is CASSLAAASGDTQYF.

This rearrangement joins TRBV25-1 to TRBJ1-6, with D tentatively TRBD1 (6 bases). Trimming took 6 bases from V and 9 from J, leaving 15 bases between them. Germline V CDR1 and CDR2: MGHDK, SYGVNS. The CDR3 covers 14 residues. The CDR3 loop is CASSSTGMASPLHF. The CDR3 DNA follows: TGTGCCAGCAGCTCAACAGGGATGGCTTCACCCCTCCACTTT. The complete variable domain, with remaining parts taken from reference TRBV25-1 and TRBJ1-6, reads EADIYQTPRYLVIGTGKKITLECSQTMGHDKMYWYQQDPGMELHLIHYSYGVNSTEKGDLSSESTVSRIRTEHFPLTLESARPSHTSQYLCASSSTGMASPLHFGNGTRLTVT.

Turning to this clone: Other DNA sequences in the same sample also yield this CDR3. The chain links TRBV6-6 to TRBJ2-3; TRBD2 matches at 14 bases. V lost 5 bases to trimming and J lost 0 bases; unmatched junction nucleotides: 16. CDR1 and CDR2 (germline): MNHNY, SVGAGI (reference sequence). This CDR3 is built from 21 residues. The CDR3 nucleotides are TGTGCCAGCAGTCACCGTTCTGGACTAGCGGGAGGACCCTTTAGCACAGATACGCAGTATTTT. It codes for CASSHRSGLAGGPFSTDTQYF.

This rearrangement joins TRBV16 to TRBJ2-3; 7 bases align to TRBD2. V lost 0 bases to trimming and J lost 2 bases; unmatched junction nucleotides: 8. Per germline, CDR1 KGHSY and CDR2 FQNENV. The length of the CDR3 is 17 residues. This chain's CDR3 is CASSQSQSGGPTDTQYF. CDR3 DNA: TGTGCCAGCAGCCAATCGCAATCGGGGGGACCCACAGATACGCAGTATTTT. The entire variable domain, with the rest obtained from reference TRBV16 and TRBJ2-3, is as follows: GEEVAQTPKHLVRGEGQKAKLYCAPIKGHSYVFWYQQVLKNEFKFLISFQNENVFDETGMPKERFSAKCLPNSPCSLEIQATKLEDSAVYFCASSQSQSGGPTDTQYFGPGTRLTVL.

This chain links TRBV28 with TRBJ1-5; D remains ambiguous. From germline, CDR1 is MDHEN and CDR2 SYDVKM. CDR3 length equals 12 residues. The V end was cut by 4 bases, the J end by 4 bases, with 5 bases between. Written as DNA, the CDR3 is TGTGCCAGCAGTTCTCAGAATCAGCCCCAGCATTTT. Translation: CASSSQNQPQHF.

This sequence joins TRBV21-1 and TRBJ2-1; TRBD2, as called in the table, went unchecked against the DNA. TRBV21-1 is reported as a pseudogene. The CDR3 is 21 residues long. This CDR3 is CASSNYSGTDPGTSGLKKQFF. Written as DNA, the CDR3 is TGTGCCAGCAGCAACTATTCCGGGACCGACCCCGGGACTAGCGGGTTGAAGAAGCAGTTCTTC.

This rearrangement joins TRBV5-1 to TRBJ1-3, with a possible D match to TRBD1 (5 bases). Trimming shortened V by 1 base and J by 4 bases, and 15 bases separated the two germline ends. Germline assignment: CDR1 SGHRS and CDR2 YFSETQ. This CDR3 spans 16 amino acids. The CDR3 DNA sequence: TGCGCCAGCAGCTTGAGTACAGGTGCAACGGGAAACACCATATATTTT. It encodes CASSLSTGATGNTIYF. The complete variable domain, with remaining parts taken from reference TRBV5-1 and TRBJ1-3, reads KAGVTQTPRYLIKTRGQQVTLSCSPISGHRSVSWYQQTPGQGLQFLFEYFSETQRNKGNFPGRFSGRQFSNSRSEMNVSTLELGDSALYLCASSLSTGATGNTIYFGEGSWLTVV.

As for this clone: One end of the junction varies from germline; a read error may be responsible. The chain joins TRBV19 to TRBJ2-1; TRBD2 matches at 12 bases. The CDR3 has 15 amino acids. Germline lookup yields CDR1 LNHDA and CDR2 SQIVND (reference sequence). CDR3 residues: CASSIGLAGAPLLLF. The CDR3 DNA follows: TGTGCCAGTAGTATAGGACTAGCGGGAGCCCCGCTCCTCCTCTTC.

The rearrangement uses TRBV9 and TRBJ2-7; 10 positions match TRBD1. CDR3 length equals 15 residues. V was clipped by 4 bases and J by 1 base; unmatched bases: 5. Germline assignment: CDR1 SGDLS and CDR2 YYNGEE. The CDR3, as DNA: TGTGCCAGCAGCCCTGGACAGGGGGTATCCTACGAGCAGTACTTC. It codes for CASSPGQGVSYEQYF.

The chain recombines TRBV11-3 with TRBJ1-1; no reliable D call. V lost 2 bases and J 8 bases, leaving 12 bases between the germline ends. From germline, CDR1 is SGHNT and CDR2 YENEEA. This CDR3 region has 13 residues. The CDR3 nucleotides are TGTGCCAGCAGCTTATCCCGGGAGGGCGAAGCTTTCTTT. It translates to CASSLSREGEAFF.

V and J are TRBV3-1 (or the pseudogene TRBV3-2) and TRBJ1-5; TRBD1 matches 8 bases. With V trimmed by 1 base and J by 7 bases, 6 bases remained unmatched. CDR3 length: 15 amino acids. The germline V gene encodes CDR1 LGHDT and CDR2 YNNKEL (reference sequence). The CDR3 is CASSQGGTGSQPQHF. The CDR3 coding sequence is TGTGCCAGCAGCCAAGGGGGGACAGGATCCCAGCCCCAGCATTTT.

V is TRBV29-1 and J is TRBJ1-2; 8 nucleotides agree with TRBD1. The germline V gene encodes CDR1 SQVTM and CDR2 ANQGSEA. The CDR3 totals 13 residues. V lost 6 bases, J lost 7 bases, and 10 bases stayed unmatched. CDR3: CSVPGQGASGYTF. The CDR3 bases are TGCAGCGTGCCCGGGCAGGGGGCTAGTGGCTACACCTTC.

This clone has more than one count but fewer than ten. V usage is TRBV21-1 and J usage is TRBJ2-2; the D call TRBD2 from the table was never checked on the DNA. TRBV21-1 is noted as a pseudogene. This CDR3 contains 17 residues. The CDR3 sequence: CASKCVRTSTNTGELFF. CDR3 sequence (DNA): TGTGCCAGCAAATGTGTCCGGACTAGCACGAACACCGGGGAGCTGTTTTTT.

This clone was observed a single time. The V call is TRBV24-1, the J call TRBJ2-6; TRBD1 matches at 11 bases. The CDR3 extends over 15 amino acids. The J segment lost 0 bases and the V segment lost 12 bases, leaving 3 bases of the junction unmatched. Germline-derived CDR1 and CDR2 are KGHDR and SFDVKD. CDR3 residues: CAVGTGGSGANVLTF. CDR3 sequence (DNA): TGTGCCGTCGGGACAGGGGGCTCTGGGGCCAACGTCCTGACTTTC.

J is TRBJ2-3 and V is TRBV5-1; 10 positions agree with TRBD2. This CDR3 has 16 amino acids. V lost 4 bases, J lost 5 bases, and 10 bases stayed unmatched. The V gene's germline CDR1 is SGHRS and CDR2 YFSETQ. The CDR3, as DNA: TGCGCCAGCAGCCTTAACTCAGCGGGAGGGTTAGATACGCAGTATTTT. Amino acid sequence: CASSLNSAGGLDTQYF.

This chain connects TRBV6-5 to TRBJ2-7; D is perhaps TRBD2 (5 bases). The germline CDR1 and CDR2 sequences are MNHEY and SVGAGI. CDR3 length: 13 residues. Trimming stripped 10 bases from V and 2 bases from J, with 15 bases between. CDR3 sequence reads: CAIGLAGPYEQYF. DNA for the CDR3: TGTGCCATAGGACTCGCTGGACCCTACGAGCAGTACTTC.

This clone has a handful of counts. The chain employs TRBV11-2 and TRBJ1-2, with 7 nucleotides matching TRBD1. The CDR3 consists of 15 residues. Trimming removed 4 bases from V and 7 bases from J; junction bases left unmatched: 12. Germline CDR1 reads SGHAT; CDR2 reads FQNNGV. The DNA for the CDR3 is TGTGCCAGCAGCTCTCTCAGGGGGAGGCTAGGTGGCTACACCTTC. This sequence encodes CASSSLRGRLGGYTF.

V usage is TRBV30 and J usage is TRBJ1-1; unclear D gene. The ends were cut back, 5 bases at V and 4 bases at J, with 11 bases in the middle. This CDR3 has 12 amino acids. Germline V gene data show CDR1 as GTSNPN and CDR2 as SVGIG (reference sequence). CDR3 nucleotide sequence: TGTGCCTGGCGAGCAGGCCGCACTGAAGCTTTCTTT. Protein product: CAWRAGRTEAFF.

The chain joins TRBV27 to TRBJ2-2; TRBD1 is a possible D gene (5 bases). This CDR3 contains 11 residues. Per the germline V gene, CDR1 is MNHEY and CDR2 is SMNVEV (reference sequence). V was pared by 7 bases and J by 7 bases, with 7 bases between. CDR3 sequence reads: CASTRDGELFF. CDR3 in DNA: TGTGCCAGCACCAGGGACGGGGAGCTGTTTTTT.